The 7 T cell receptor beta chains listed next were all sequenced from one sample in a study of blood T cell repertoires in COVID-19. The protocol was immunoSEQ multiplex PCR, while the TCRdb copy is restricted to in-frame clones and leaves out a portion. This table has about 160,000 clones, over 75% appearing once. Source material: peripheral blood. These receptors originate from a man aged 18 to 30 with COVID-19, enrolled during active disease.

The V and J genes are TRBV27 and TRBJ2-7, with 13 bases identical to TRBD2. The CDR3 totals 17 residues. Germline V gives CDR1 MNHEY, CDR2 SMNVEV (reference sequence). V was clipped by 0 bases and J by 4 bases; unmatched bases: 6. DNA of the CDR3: TGTGCCAGCAGTTTATCGCATCGGACTAGCGGGGGTTACGAGCAGTACTTC. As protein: CASSLSHRTSGGYEQYF.

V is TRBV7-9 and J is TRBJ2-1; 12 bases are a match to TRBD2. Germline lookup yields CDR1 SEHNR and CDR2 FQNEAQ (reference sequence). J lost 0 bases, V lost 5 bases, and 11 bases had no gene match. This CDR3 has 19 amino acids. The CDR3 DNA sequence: TGTGCCAGCAGCCCGAAACTAGCGGGAGGAGACCCCTCCTACAATGAGCAGTTCTTC. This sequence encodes CASSPKLAGGDPSYNEQFF.

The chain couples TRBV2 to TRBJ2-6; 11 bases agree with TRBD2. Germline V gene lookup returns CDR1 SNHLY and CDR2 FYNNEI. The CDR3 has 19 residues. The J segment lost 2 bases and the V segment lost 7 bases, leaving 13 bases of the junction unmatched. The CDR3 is CASKGLTSGIGTGANVLTF. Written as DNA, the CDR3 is TGTGCCAGCAAGGGGTTGACTAGCGGGATTGGTACTGGGGCCAACGTCCTGACTTTC.

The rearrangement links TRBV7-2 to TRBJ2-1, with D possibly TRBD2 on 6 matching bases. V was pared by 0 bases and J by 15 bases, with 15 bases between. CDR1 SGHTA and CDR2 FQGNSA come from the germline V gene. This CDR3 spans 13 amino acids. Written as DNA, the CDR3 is TGTGCCAGCAGCTTAGCGACTAGTCGCCGCAGGTTCTTC. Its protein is CASSLATSRRRFF.

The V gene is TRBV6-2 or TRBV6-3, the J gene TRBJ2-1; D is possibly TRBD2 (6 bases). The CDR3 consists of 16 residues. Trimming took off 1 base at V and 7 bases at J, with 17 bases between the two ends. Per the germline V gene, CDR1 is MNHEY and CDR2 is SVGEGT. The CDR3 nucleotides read TGTGCCAGCAGTTACTACGTCCAGCGGGCGGAGAATGAGCAGTTCTTC. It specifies CASSYYVQRAENEQFF.

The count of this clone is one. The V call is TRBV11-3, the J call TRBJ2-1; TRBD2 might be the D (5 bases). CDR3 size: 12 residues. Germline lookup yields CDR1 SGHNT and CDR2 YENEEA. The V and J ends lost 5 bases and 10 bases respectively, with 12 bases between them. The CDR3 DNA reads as TGTGCCAGCAGCGCCGGACTGCCAGAGCAGTTCTTC. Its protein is CASSAGLPEQFF.

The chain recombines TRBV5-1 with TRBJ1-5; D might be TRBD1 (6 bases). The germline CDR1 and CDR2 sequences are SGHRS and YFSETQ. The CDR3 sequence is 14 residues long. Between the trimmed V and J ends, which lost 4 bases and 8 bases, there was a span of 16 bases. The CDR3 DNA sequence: TGCGCCAGCAGCCCGGCAGGAGGGGGGGAGCCCCAGCATTTT. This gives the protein CASSPAGGGEPQHF.